The next 22 T cell receptor beta chains were all read from a single sample in a study of control samples from healthy donors and cancer patients. Profiled with immunoSEQ multiplex PCR; TCRdb holds only in-frame clones, not every one. The data contain 130,000 to 150,000 clones, around 94% of them singletons. The sequenced sample was PBMCs. The receptors derive from a man aged 55 to 69 with colorectal cancer.

The CDR3 sequence is CASSLVGAEGNQPQHF. The CDR3 bases are TGTGCCAGCAGCTTAGTTGGGGCAGAAGGCAATCAGCCCCAGCATTTT. V usage is TRBV7-9 and J usage is TRBJ1-5; TRBD1 is a possible D gene (5 bases). This CDR3 comprises 16 residues. V was cut by 1 base and J by 2 bases, with 12 bases left in between. Germline V gene lookup returns CDR1 SEHNR and CDR2 FQNEAQ (reference sequence).

This clone was counted a few times. The rearrangement joins TRBV2 to TRBJ1-5; 11 bases agree with TRBD1. V lost 6 bases to trimming and J lost 1 base; unmatched junction nucleotides: 5. The germline gives CDR1 SNHLY, CDR2 FYNNEI. The length of the CDR3 is 16 residues. In nucleotides, the CDR3 is TGTGCCAGCAGCATTGGACAGGGGGCGAGCAATCAGCCCCAGCATTTT. Residues: CASSIGQGASNQPQHF.

The chain uses TRBV27 and TRBJ2-5; 12 bases line up with TRBD2. From germline, CDR1 is MNHEY and CDR2 SMNVEV (reference sequence). The CDR3 has 18 amino acids. The junction had 9 bases not matched to a gene; V was cut back by 2 bases and J by 2 bases. The CDR3 DNA sequence: TGTGCCAGCAGTTTACGAAGCAGACTAGCGGGGGAACAAGAGACCCAGTACTTC. Amino acid sequence: CASSLRSRLAGEQETQYF.

This clone has just one count. The chain recombines TRBV7-9 with TRBJ2-3; 7 nucleotides match TRBD2. The CDR3 is 15 residues long. Per germline, CDR1 SEHNR and CDR2 FQNEAQ (reference sequence). V trimming: 4 bases; J trimming: 0 bases; junction bases outside the gene matches: 4. This CDR3 is CASSYASGSTDTQYF. The CDR3 nucleotides read TGTGCCAGCAGCTACGCTAGCGGTAGCACAGATACGCAGTATTTT.

This chain joins TRBV6-5 and TRBJ2-1; the match to TRBD1 covers 10 bases. The germline CDR1 and CDR2 sequences are MNHEY and SVGAGI. V shed 4 bases, J shed 9 bases, and the junction held 9 bases outside the gene matches. The CDR3 is 15 residues long. The CDR3 DNA follows: TGTGCCAGCAGTTCACCGGGACAGGGGACAGGTGAGCAGTTCTTC. Its protein product is CASSSPGQGTGEQFF.

The chain recombines TRBV23-1 with TRBJ2-2; D possibly corresponds to TRBD2 (5 bases). TRBV23-1 has ORF status, its function being uncertain. The CDR3 is 18 residues long. V was trimmed by 8 bases and J by 3 bases, leaving 25 bases between them. CDR3 DNA: TGCGCCAGCCGACTAAAAGGCCATTCGGAGAATCACACCGGGGAGCTGTTTTTT. It encodes CASRLKGHSENHTGELFF.

The V and J genes are TRBV11-2 and TRBJ1-6, with D perhaps TRBD1 (6 bases). Per the germline V gene, CDR1 is SGHAT and CDR2 is FQNNGV. V was shortened by 6 bases and J by 10 bases, with 10 bases between the two germline ends. CDR3 length: 12 residues. In DNA form, the CDR3 reads TGTGCCAGCAGAGGGGGTCGGTCACCCCTCCACTTT. Protein sequence: CASRGGRSPLHF.

The CDR3 here is CASSPRDRGEQYF. CDR3 DNA sequence: TGTGCCAGCTCACCTAGGGACAGGGGCGAGCAGTACTTC. This chain connects TRBV18 to TRBJ2-7; 10 nucleotides match TRBD1. V lost 3 bases to trimming and J lost 6 bases; unmatched junction nucleotides: 2. CDR3 length equals 13 residues. Germline V gene sequence: CDR1 KGHSH, CDR2 LQKENI.

The chain combines TRBV7-2 with TRBJ1-5; TRBD1 agrees at 8 bases. Germline V CDR1 and CDR2: SGHTA, FQGNSA. The CDR3 covers 17 residues. Losses at the gene ends were 0 bases for V and 3 bases for J; bases not matched to a gene: 7. CDR3: CASSLARAGGTNQPQHF. The CDR3 bases are TGTGCCAGCAGCTTAGCGAGGGCAGGGGGCACCAATCAGCCCCAGCATTTT.

This chain uses TRBV19 with TRBJ2-3; D may be TRBD1 (5 bases). The V end was cut by 3 bases, the J end by 1 base, with 17 bases between. Germline assignment: CDR1 LNHDA and CDR2 SQIVND (reference sequence). The CDR3 covers 17 residues. CDR3 in DNA: TGTGCCAGTAGTATGGGGCGGCGCGGCAGGGGCACAGATACGCAGTATTTT. This codes for CASSMGRRGRGTDTQYF.

J is TRBJ2-2 and V is TRBV4-2; 11 positions match TRBD2. Germline CDR1 reads LGHNA; CDR2 reads YNFKEQ. CDR3 size: 17 residues. The V gene end was trimmed by 0 bases and the J gene end by 6 bases; junction bases not matched to a gene: 6. Here the CDR3 DNA reads TGTGCCAGCAGCCAAGAAACTGGGACTAGCGGAGCCGGGGAGCTGTTTTTT. Protein: CASSQETGTSGAGELFF.

Worth noting for this clone: Other DNA sequences in the sample encode the same CDR3. J is TRBJ1-3 and V is TRBV4-1; tentative D call: TRBD1 (5 bases). V was shortened by 0 bases and J by 4 bases, with 10 bases between the two germline ends. The CDR3 runs to 15 residues. Germline V gene data show CDR1 as MGHRA and CDR2 as YSYEKL. CDR3 coding DNA: TGCGCCAGCAGCCAAGACCCAGGGTCCGGAAACACCATATATTTT. It yields the protein CASSQDPGSGNTIYF.

The chain joins TRBV2 to TRBJ2-7; D may match TRBD1 or TRBD2 (6 bases each). V was shortened by 3 bases and J by 6 bases, with 12 bases between the two germline ends. Germline lookup yields CDR1 SNHLY and CDR2 FYNNEI. The CDR3 is 13 amino acids. CDR3 coding DNA: TGTGCCAGCAGTGAGTGGGGGGCCAGCGAGCAGTACTTC. The encoded protein is CASSEWGASEQYF.

J is TRBJ2-2 and V is TRBV30; D gene uncertain. The CDR3 totals 13 residues. Trimming left V 1 base short and J 1 base short, with 4 bases between. Germline V gives CDR1 GTSNPN, CDR2 SVGIG (reference sequence). This chain's CDR3 is CAWSDGNTGELFF. DNA for the CDR3: TGTGCCTGGAGTGACGGGAACACCGGGGAGCTGTTTTTT.

This chain joins TRBV2 and TRBJ1-2; D is undetermined. The CDR3 is 13 residues long. The V gene lost 5 bases and the J gene lost 8 bases, with 15 bases spanning the gap. CDR1 is SNHLY, CDR2 FYNNEI, per germline. The CDR3 bases are TGTGCCAGCAGTCCGGGCCTTCAACCGGGCTACACCTTC. It codes for CASSPGLQPGYTF.

V and J are TRBV6-1 and TRBJ1-1; possibly TRBD1 for D (5 bases). The CDR3 sequence is 13 residues long. Per germline, CDR1 MNHNS and CDR2 SASEGT. V was pared by 1 base and J by 11 bases, with 14 bases between. CDR3 coding DNA: TGTGCCAGCAGTGAAGAGCTTTACAGGTATGCTTTCTTT. This encodes CASSEELYRYAFF.

J is TRBJ1-2 and V is TRBV6-2 or TRBV6-3; D may be TRBD1 (5 bases). The V gene's germline CDR1 is MNHEY and CDR2 SVGEGT. The CDR3 totals 15 residues. Trimming pared 0 bases from V and 2 bases from J, leaving 10 bases between. CDR3 protein: CASSYSPGRNYGYTF. DNA of the CDR3: TGTGCCAGCAGTTACTCCCCGGGACGAAACTATGGCTACACCTTC.

The V gene is TRBV29-1, the J gene TRBJ1-2; D gene ambiguous. CDR3 length equals 11 residues. Trimming pared 6 bases from V and 0 bases from J, leaving 5 bases between. Germline V gene data show CDR1 as SQVTM and CDR2 as ANQGSEA. The DNA of the CDR3 is TGCAGCGTGGGAGCTAACTATGGCTACACCTTC. Translated, it gives CSVGANYGYTF.

In DNA form, the CDR3 reads TGCGCCAGCAGCGGCACCCACAGAACGAGTCGGGGGTATGGCTACACCTTC. Its translation is CASSGTHRTSRGYGYTF. The gene calls are TRBV5-1 and TRBJ1-2; TRBD1 is a possible D gene (5 bases). The CDR3 spans 17 residues. Trimming removed 4 bases from V and 5 bases from J, with 24 bases in between. Germline V gene sequence: CDR1 SGHRS, CDR2 YFSETQ.

This clone occurred once. This sequence joins TRBV3-1 (or the pseudogene TRBV3-2) and TRBJ2-7; TRBD1 matches 7 bases. CDR3 length: 12 residues. From germline, CDR1 is LGHDT and CDR2 YNNKEL (reference sequence). The junction had 4 bases not matched to a gene; V was cut back by 6 bases and J by 5 bases. The DNA of the CDR3 is TGTGCCAGCAGGACAGGGTCCCACGAGCAGTACTTC. It specifies CASRTGSHEQYF.

The rearrangement links TRBV6-6 to TRBJ2-7; D is unclear. From germline, CDR1 is MNHNY and CDR2 SVGAGI (reference sequence). CDR3 length: 13 amino acids. V was cut by 6 bases and J by 1 base, with 10 bases left in between. The CDR3 DNA sequence: TGTGCCAGCAGAACGACCGATTCCTACGAGCAGTACTTC. Translated, it gives CASRTTDSYEQYF.

This clone was seen once. The chain combines TRBV19 with TRBJ2-3; 7 bases match TRBD1. Germline V lookup: CDR1 LNHDA, CDR2 SQIVND (reference sequence). The CDR3 runs to 15 residues. V dropped 4 bases and J dropped 0; count of bases not matched to a gene: 4. The CDR3 reads CASSRTGSSTDTQYF. Written as DNA, the CDR3 is TGTGCCAGTAGTAGGACAGGATCTAGCACAGATACGCAGTATTTT.